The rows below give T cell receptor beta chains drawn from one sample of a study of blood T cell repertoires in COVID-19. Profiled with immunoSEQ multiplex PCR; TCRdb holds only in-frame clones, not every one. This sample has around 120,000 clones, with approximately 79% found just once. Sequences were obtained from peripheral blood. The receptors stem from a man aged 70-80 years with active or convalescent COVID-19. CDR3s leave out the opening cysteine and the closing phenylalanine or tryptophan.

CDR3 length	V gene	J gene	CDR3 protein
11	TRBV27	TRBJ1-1	ASRRQGRAEAF
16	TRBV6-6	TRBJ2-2	ASSPGYGGTGNTGELF
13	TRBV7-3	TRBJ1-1	ASSRSGQLNTEAF
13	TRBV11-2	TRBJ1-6	ASSRLEGGDSPLH
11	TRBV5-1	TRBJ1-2	ASSFDRNYGYT
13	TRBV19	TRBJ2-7	ASSMRDRGLYEQY
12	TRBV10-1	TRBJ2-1	ASSPSGTYNEQF
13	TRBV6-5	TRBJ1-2	ASSYNREVNYGYT
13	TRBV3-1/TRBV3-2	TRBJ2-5	ASSPWWNRQETQY
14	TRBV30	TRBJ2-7	AWSVPGTSGNYEQY
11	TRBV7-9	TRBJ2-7	ASSLGRSHEQY
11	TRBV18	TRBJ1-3	ASSPVAENTIY
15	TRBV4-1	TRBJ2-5	ASSQNRGLLSQETQY
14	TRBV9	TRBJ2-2	ASSVEPAGGLGELF
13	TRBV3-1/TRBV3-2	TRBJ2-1	ASSQVAGAYNEQF